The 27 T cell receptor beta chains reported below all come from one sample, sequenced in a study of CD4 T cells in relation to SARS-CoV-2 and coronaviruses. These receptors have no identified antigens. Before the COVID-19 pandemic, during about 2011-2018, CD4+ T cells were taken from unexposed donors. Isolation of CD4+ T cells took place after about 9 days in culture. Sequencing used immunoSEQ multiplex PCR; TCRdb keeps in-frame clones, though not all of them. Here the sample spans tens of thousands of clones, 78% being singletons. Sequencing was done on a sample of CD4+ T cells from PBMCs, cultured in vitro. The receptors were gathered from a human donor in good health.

In nucleotides, the CDR3 is TGTGCCAGTAGCAGGGACAGGCCCGGGGCCAACGTCCTGACTTTC. This translates into CASSRDRPGANVLTF. This sequence joins TRBV19 and TRBJ2-6; 8 bases align to TRBD1. Unmatched junction bases numbered 5, after V lost 6 bases and J lost 4 bases. Germline-derived CDR1 and CDR2 are LNHDA and SQIVND (reference sequence). The CDR3 consists of 15 residues.

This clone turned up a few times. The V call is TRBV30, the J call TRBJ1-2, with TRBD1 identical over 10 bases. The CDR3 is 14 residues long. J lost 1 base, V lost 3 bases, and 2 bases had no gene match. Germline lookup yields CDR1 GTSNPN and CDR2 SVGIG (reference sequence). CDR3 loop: CAWRGQGDNYGYTF. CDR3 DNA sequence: TGTGCCTGGAGAGGACAGGGGGATAACTATGGCTACACCTTC.

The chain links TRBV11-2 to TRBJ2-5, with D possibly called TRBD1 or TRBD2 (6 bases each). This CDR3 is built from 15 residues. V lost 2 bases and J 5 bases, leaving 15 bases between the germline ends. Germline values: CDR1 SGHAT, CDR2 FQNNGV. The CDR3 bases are TGTGCCAGCAGCTTACCTTTGGACAGCGGGGAGACCCAGTACTTC. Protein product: CASSLPLDSGETQYF.

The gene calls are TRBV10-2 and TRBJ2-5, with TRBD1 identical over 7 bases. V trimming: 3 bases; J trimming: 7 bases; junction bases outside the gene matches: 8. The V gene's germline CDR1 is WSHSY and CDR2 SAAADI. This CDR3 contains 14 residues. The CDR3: CASSEGTAIGTQYF. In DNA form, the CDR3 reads TGCGCCAGCAGTGAAGGGACAGCTATAGGGACCCAGTACTTC.

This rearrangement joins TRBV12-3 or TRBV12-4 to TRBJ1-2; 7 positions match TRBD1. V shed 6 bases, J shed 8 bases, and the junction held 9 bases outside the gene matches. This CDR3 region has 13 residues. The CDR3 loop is CASSPDRDRGYTF. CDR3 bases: TGTGCCAGCAGCCCCGACAGGGATCGGGGCTACACCTTC.

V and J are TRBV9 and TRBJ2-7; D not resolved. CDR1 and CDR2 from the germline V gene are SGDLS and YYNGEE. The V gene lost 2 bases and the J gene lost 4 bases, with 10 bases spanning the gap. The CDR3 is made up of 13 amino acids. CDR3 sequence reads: CASSVGQDYEQYF. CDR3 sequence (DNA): TGTGCCAGCAGCGTGGGTCAGGATTACGAGCAGTACTTC.

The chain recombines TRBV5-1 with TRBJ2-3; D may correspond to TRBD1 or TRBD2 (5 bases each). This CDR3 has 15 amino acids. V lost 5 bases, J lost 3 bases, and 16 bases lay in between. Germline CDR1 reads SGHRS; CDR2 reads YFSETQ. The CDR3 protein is CASRDGRGPTDTQYF. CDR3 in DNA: TGCGCCAGCAGAGATGGACGGGGACCTACAGATACGCAGTATTTT. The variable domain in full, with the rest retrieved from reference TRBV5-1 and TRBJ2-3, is KAGVTQTPRYLIKTRGQQVTLSCSPISGHRSVSWYQQTPGQGLQFLFEYFSETQRNKGNFPGRFSGRQFSNSRSEMNVSTLELGDSALYLCASRDGRGPTDTQYFGPGTRLTVL.

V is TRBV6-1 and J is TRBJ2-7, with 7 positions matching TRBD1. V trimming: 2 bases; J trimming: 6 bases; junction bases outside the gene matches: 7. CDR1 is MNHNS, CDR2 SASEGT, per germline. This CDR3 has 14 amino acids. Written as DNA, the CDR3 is TGTGCCAGCAGTGAAAGGGACAGTTTAGGCGAGCAGTACTTC. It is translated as CASSERDSLGEQYF.

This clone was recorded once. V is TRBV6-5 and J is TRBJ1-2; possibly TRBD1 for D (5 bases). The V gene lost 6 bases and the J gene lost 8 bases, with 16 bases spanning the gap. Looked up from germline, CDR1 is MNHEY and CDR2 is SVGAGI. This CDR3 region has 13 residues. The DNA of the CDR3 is TGTGCCAGCAGCCCCAGGGACCGTCAGGGCTACACCTTC. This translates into CASSPRDRQGYTF.

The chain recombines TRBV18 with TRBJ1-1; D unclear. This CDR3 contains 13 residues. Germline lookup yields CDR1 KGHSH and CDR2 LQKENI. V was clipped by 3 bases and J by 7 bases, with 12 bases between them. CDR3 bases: TGTGCCAGCTCACCTCAATCGGGGAATGAAGCTTTCTTT. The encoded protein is CASSPQSGNEAFF.

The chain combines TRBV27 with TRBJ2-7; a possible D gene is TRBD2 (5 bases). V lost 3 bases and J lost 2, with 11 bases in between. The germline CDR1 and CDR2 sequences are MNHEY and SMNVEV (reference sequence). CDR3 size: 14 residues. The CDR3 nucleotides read TGTGCCAGCAGTTTCGGGATCACGACCTACGAGCAGTACTTC. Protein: CASSFGITTYEQYF.

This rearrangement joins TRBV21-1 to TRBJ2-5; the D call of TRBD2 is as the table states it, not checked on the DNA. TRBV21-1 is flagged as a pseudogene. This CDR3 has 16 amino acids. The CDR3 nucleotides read TGTGCCAGCAGCAAGTATAGCGGGCGAAGGGGAGAGACCCAGTACTTC. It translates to CASSKYSGRRGETQYF.

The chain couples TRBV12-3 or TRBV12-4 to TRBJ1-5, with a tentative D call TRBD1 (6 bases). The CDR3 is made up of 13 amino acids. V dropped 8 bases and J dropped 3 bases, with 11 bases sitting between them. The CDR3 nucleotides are TGTGCCAGCGCTGCGGGGGCCAATCAGCCCCAGCATTTT. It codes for CASAAGANQPQHF.

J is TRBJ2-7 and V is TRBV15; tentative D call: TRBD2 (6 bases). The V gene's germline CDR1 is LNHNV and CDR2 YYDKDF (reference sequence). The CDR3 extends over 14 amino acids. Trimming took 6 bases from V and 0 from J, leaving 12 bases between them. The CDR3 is CATRSGLASYEQYF. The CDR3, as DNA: TGTGCCACCAGGTCGGGACTGGCCTCCTACGAGCAGTACTTC.

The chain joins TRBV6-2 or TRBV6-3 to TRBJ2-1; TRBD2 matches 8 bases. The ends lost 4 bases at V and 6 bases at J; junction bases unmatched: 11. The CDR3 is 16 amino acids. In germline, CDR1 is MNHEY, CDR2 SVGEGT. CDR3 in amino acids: CASSSEPSLAGNEQFF. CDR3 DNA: TGTGCCAGCAGTTCCGAGCCTTCTCTAGCGGGCAATGAGCAGTTCTTC.

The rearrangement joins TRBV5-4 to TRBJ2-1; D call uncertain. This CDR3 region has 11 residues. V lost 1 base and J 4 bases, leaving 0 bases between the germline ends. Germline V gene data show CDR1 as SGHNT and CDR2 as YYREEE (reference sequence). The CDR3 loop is CASSLYNEQFF. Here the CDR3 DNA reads TGTGCCAGCAGCTTGTACAATGAGCAGTTCTTC.

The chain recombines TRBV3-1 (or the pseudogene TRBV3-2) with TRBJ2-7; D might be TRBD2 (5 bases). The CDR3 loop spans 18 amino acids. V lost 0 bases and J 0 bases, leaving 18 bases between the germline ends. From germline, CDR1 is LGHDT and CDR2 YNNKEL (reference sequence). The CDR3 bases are TGTGCCAGCAGCCAAGATCCCTTTCTAGCTCCCAGCTCCTACGAGCAGTACTTC. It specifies CASSQDPFLAPSSYEQYF.

CDR3 residues: CASSRIAGGPSTQYF. CDR3 DNA: TGTGCCAGTAGTCGTATAGCGGGAGGGCCCTCTACGCAGTATTTT. The rearrangement uses TRBV19 and TRBJ2-3, with TRBD2 matching over 11 bases. J lost 8 bases, V lost 5 bases, and 9 bases had no gene match. The CDR3 is made up of 15 amino acids. The V gene's germline CDR1 is LNHDA and CDR2 SQIVND (reference sequence). Together with reference TRBV19 and TRBJ2-3, the CDR3 gives the full variable domain: DGGITQSPKYLFRKEGQNVTLSCEQNLNHDAMYWYRQDPGQGLRLIYYSQIVNDFQKGDIAEGYSVSREKKESFPLTVTSAQKNPTAFYLCASSRIAGGPSTQYFGPGTRLTVL.

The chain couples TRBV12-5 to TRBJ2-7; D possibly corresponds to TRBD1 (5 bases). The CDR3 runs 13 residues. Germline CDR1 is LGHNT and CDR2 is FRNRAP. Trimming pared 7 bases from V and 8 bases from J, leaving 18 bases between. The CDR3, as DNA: TGTGCTAGTGCCCAGACAGTCCTCCGTAAGCAGTACTTC. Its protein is CASAQTVLRKQYF. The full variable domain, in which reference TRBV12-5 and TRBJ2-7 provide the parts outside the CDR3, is DARVTQTPRHKVTEMGQEVTMRCQPILGHNTVFWYRQTMMQGLELLAYFRNRAPLDDSGMPKDRFSAEMPDATLATLKIQPSEPRDSAVYFCASAQTVLRKQYFGPGTRLTVT.

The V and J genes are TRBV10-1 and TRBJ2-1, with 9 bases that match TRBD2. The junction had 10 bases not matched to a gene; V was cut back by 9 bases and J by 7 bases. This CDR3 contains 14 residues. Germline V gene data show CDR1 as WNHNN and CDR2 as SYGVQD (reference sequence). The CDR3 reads CASSLSGSLNEQFF. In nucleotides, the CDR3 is TGCGCCAGTAGCCTTAGCGGGAGTTTGAATGAGCAGTTCTTC.

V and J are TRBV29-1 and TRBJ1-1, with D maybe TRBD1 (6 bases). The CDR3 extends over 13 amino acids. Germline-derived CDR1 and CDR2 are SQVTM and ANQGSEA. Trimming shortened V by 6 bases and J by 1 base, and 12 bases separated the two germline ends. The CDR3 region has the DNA TGCAGCGTCTCAGGACAGTCGAACACTGAAGCTTTCTTT. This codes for CSVSGQSNTEAFF.

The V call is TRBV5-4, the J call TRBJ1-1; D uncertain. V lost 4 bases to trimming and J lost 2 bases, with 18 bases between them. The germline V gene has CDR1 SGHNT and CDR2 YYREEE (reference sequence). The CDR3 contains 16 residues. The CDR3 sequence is CASSPNGPPLNTEAFF. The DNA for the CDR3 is TGTGCCAGCAGCCCGAACGGGCCCCCACTAAACACTGAAGCTTTCTTT. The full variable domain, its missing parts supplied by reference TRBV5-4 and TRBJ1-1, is ETGVTQSPTHLIKTRGQQVTLRCSSQSGHNTVSWYQQALGQGPQFIFQYYREEENGRGNFPPRFSGLQFPNYSSELNVNALELDDSALYLCASSPNGPPLNTEAFFGQGTRLTVV.

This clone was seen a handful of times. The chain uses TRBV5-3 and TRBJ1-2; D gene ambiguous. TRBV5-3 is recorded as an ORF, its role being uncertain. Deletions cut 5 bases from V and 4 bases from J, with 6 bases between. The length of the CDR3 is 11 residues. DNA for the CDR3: TGTGCCAGAAGGGGTGTCTATGGCTACACCTTC. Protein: CARRGVYGYTF.

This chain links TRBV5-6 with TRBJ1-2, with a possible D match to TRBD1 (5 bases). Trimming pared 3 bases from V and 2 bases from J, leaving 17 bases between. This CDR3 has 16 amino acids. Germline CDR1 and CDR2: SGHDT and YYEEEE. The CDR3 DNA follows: TGTGCCAGCAGCTGGGGGGGAACTTCCACCAACTATGGCTACACCTTC. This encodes CASSWGGTSTNYGYTF.

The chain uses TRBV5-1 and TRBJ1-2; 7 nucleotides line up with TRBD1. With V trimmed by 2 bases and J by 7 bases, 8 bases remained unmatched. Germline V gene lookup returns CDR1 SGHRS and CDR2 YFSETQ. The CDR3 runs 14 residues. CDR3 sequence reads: CASSLGGSPLGYTF. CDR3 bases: TGCGCCAGCAGCTTAGGGGGCAGCCCCCTTGGCTACACCTTC. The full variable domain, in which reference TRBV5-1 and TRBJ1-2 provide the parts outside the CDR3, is KAGVTQTPRYLIKTRGQQVTLSCSPISGHRSVSWYQQTPGQGLQFLFEYFSETQRNKGNFPGRFSGRQFSNSRSEMNVSTLELGDSALYLCASSLGGSPLGYTFGSGTRLTVV.

The CDR3 DNA follows: TGTGCCAGCAGCCAAGTTCCCGGGATTACTGAAGCTTTCTTT. This gives the protein CASSQVPGITEAFF. The genes are TRBV3-1 (or the pseudogene TRBV3-2) and TRBJ1-1, with no clear D. Trimming took off 1 base at V and 5 bases at J, with 11 bases between the two ends. Per germline, CDR1 LGHDT and CDR2 YNNKEL (reference sequence). The CDR3 contains 14 residues.

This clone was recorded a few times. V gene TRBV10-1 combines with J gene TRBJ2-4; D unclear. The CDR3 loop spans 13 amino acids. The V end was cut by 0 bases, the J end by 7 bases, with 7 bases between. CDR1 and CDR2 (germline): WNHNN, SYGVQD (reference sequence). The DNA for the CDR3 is TGCGCCAGCAGTGAGTCTTGGGGTAACATTCAGTACTTC. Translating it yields CASSESWGNIQYF.